This T cell receptor beta chain was recovered during a study of PD-1 and CTLA-4 blockade in melanoma. Measured with immunoSEQ multiplex PCR; TCRdb has only the in-frame clones, and not every one. The data show about 30,000 clones, roughly 90% seen once. This CDR3 has 13 residues. Germline CDR1 reads SGHRS; CDR2 reads YFSETQ. V lost 6 bases, J lost 0 bases, and 9 bases lay in between. The J gene is TRBJ1-1, the V gene TRBV5-1, with D maybe TRBD1 (5 bases). The specimen comprised CD8+ T cells from peripheral blood, sampled from a patient given anti-PD-1 treatment. This TCR came from a human donor with melanoma. CDR3 sequence: CASNGGLNTEAFF. The CDR3 region has the DNA TGCGCCAGCAACGGGGGTTTGAACACTGAAGCTTTCTTT.